These 24 T cell receptor beta chains were all obtained from the same sample, sequenced in a study of OX40 agonist ivuxolimab in advanced cancers. Library method: the immunoSEQ multiplex PCR assay. TCRdb took this table from immuneACCESS and kept in-frame rearrangements with V and J called. Such tables lack part of the clones; where checked against another copy, unresolved V genes explain under half of the gap, and the rest is unexplained. For this sample there are tens of thousands of clones; over 80% appear just once. About 3.5% of the sample goes to the ten largest clones. Sequenced here: CD4+ or CD8+ T cells sorted from blood, sampled in a trial of the OX40 agonist ivuxolimab. The source is an adult with an advanced solid tumor such as melanoma, head and neck, liver or kidney cancer.

The rearrangement uses TRBV28 and TRBJ1-3; D may be TRBD1 (5 bases). This CDR3 has 14 residues. The germline gives CDR1 MDHEN, CDR2 SYDVKM. The V gene lost 7 bases and the J gene lost 0 bases, with 10 bases spanning the gap. Written as DNA, the CDR3 is TGTGCCAGCATTAAAGACAGCTCTGGAAACACCATATATTTT. Protein sequence: CASIKDSSGNTIYF.

CDR3 nucleotides: TGTGCCAGCAGTGAAGGGTCTAGCGGGAGCTACGAGCAGTACTTC. Translation gives CASSEGSSGSYEQYF. The gene calls are TRBV6-1 and TRBJ2-7, with 10 bases lining up with TRBD2. Germline V CDR1 and CDR2: MNHNS, SASEGT. The V segment lost 1 base and the J segment 3 bases; nucleotides outside the gene matches: 3. CDR3 length: 15 residues.

The J gene is TRBJ2-2, the V gene TRBV23-1; D is ambiguous. TRBV23-1 is marked as an open reading frame, function uncertain. V shed 6 bases and J shed 0 bases, with 8 bases lying between them. CDR3 length: 14 residues. The CDR3 here is CASRRQTNTGELFF. The CDR3 DNA sequence: TGCGCCAGCAGACGACAAACGAACACCGGGGAGCTGTTTTTT.

This chain connects TRBV7-9 to TRBJ2-5, with TRBD1 matching over 9 bases. The closer fit of TRBJ2-7 to the DNA end suggests the J call may be wrong. Looked up from germline, CDR1 is SEHNR and CDR2 is FQNEAQ (reference sequence). The CDR3 spans 15 residues. CDR3 coding DNA: TGTGCCAGCAGCCCGAAGGGGGGACAGGGTTACGAGCAGTACTTC. The encoded protein is CASSPKGGQGYEQYF.

The chain has TRBV11-3 and TRBJ2-2, with D unresolved. The CDR3 consists of 17 residues. Germline loops: CDR1 SGHNT, CDR2 YENEEA. V lost 1 base to trimming and J lost 0 bases, with 12 bases between them. As DNA, the CDR3 is TGTGCCAGCAGCTTAGGCCCGAAAGATGCGAACACCGGGGAGCTGTTTTTT. It specifies CASSLGPKDANTGELFF.

The chain links TRBV4-2 to TRBJ2-7; 10 bases agree with TRBD2. Trimming at V came to 0 bases and at J to 5 bases, leaving 7 bases not matched to a gene. Germline V gene data show CDR1 as LGHNA and CDR2 as YNFKEQ. CDR3 length: 16 amino acids. Written as DNA, the CDR3 is TGTGCCAGCAGCCAAGAGACTAGCGGGTGGGTGAACGAGCAGTACTTC. It codes for CASSQETSGWVNEQYF.

The genes are TRBV7-2 and TRBJ2-1; no definite D call. In germline, CDR1 is SGHTA, CDR2 FQGNSA. The CDR3 totals 15 residues. With 1 base removed from V and 3 bases from J, the gap between germline ends came to 10 bases. CDR3 in amino acids: CASSLEGRNYNEQFF. The CDR3 region has the DNA TGTGCCAGCAGCTTAGAAGGGCGGAACTACAATGAGCAGTTCTTC.

V usage is TRBV7-3 and J usage is TRBJ2-2; TRBD2 matches at 11 bases. CDR1 is SGHTA, CDR2 FQGTGA, per germline. This CDR3 region has 15 residues. The V segment lost 3 bases and the J segment 4 bases; nucleotides outside the gene matches: 1. The CDR3 sequence: CASSFTSGSTGELFF. The CDR3 nucleotides are TGTGCCAGCAGCTTCACTAGCGGGAGCACCGGGGAGCTGTTTTTT.

This sequence joins TRBV30 and TRBJ1-1; possibly TRBD1 for D (5 bases). The CDR3 covers 14 residues. V dropped 2 bases and J dropped 4 bases, with 14 bases sitting between them. CDR1 is GTSNPN and CDR2 is SVGIG in the germline V gene (reference sequence). The CDR3 sequence: CAWSIGGLRTEAFF. Written as DNA, the CDR3 is TGTGCCTGGAGTATTGGGGGTTTGCGCACTGAAGCTTTCTTT.

This clone occurred once. The rearrangement joins TRBV5-6 to TRBJ2-1; 8 bases are a match to TRBD2. The trim removed 2 bases at V and 3 bases at J, leaving 10 bases unmatched. The length of the CDR3 is 17 residues. Germline values: CDR1 SGHDT, CDR2 YYEEEE. For the CDR3, the DNA is TGTGCCAGCAGCTTTATTCGGGGACTAGATCTCTACAATGAGCAGTTCTTC. Translating it yields CASSFIRGLDLYNEQFF.

The V call is TRBV7-2, the J call TRBJ2-7; D may correspond to TRBD1 or TRBD2 (6 bases each). Germline CDR1 is SGHTA and CDR2 is FQGNSA. The CDR3 contains 15 residues. V shed 1 base and J shed 4 bases, with 14 bases lying between them. CDR3 sequence (DNA): TGTGCCAGCAGCTTAGAGGCAGAGGGGGGATACGAGCAGTACTTC. It specifies CASSLEAEGGYEQYF.

This chain uses TRBV5-4 with TRBJ1-3; D possibly corresponds to TRBD1 (6 bases). CDR1 is SGHNT, CDR2 YYREEE, per germline (reference sequence). The CDR3 spans 15 residues. V was cut by 5 bases and J by 0 bases, with 12 bases left in between. CDR3 in DNA: TGTGCCAGCAGTTGGAAGGGGGGCTCTGGAAACACCATATATTTT. Its protein product is CASSWKGGSGNTIYF.

The chain links TRBV21-1 to TRBJ2-5. TRBV21-1 is a pseudogene. The CDR3 consists of 13 residues. CDR3 sequence: CAALGEGGETQYF. CDR3 nucleotide sequence: TGTGCCGCTTTGGGTGAGGGGGGAGAGACCCAGTACTTC.

The chain employs TRBV25-1 and TRBJ2-7; the match to TRBD2 covers 7 bases. J gave up 6 bases and V 4 bases, and 0 bases lay outside the gene matches. The CDR3 has 11 amino acids. Germline V gene lookup returns CDR1 MGHDK and CDR2 SYGVNS. This chain's CDR3 is CASSGGGEQYF. In nucleotides, the CDR3 is TGTGCCAGCAGTGGGGGGGGCGAGCAGTACTTC.

The genes are TRBV9 and TRBJ2-7; D is unresolved. Germline V gives CDR1 SGDLS, CDR2 YYNGEE. This CDR3 contains 14 residues. V lost 0 bases to trimming and J lost 1 base, with 8 bases between them. The CDR3 reads CASSVAYGSYEQYF. CDR3 nucleotide sequence: TGTGCCAGCAGCGTAGCTTACGGGTCCTACGAGCAGTACTTC.

This chain uses TRBV19 with TRBJ1-1; tentative D call: TRBD1 (5 bases). Germline CDR1 reads LNHDA; CDR2 reads SQIVND (reference sequence). CDR3 length: 13 residues. V was shortened by 3 bases and J by 3 bases, with 8 bases between the two germline ends. The CDR3 sequence is CASSMGGDTEAFF. The CDR3 region has the DNA TGTGCCAGTAGTATGGGAGGGGACACTGAAGCTTTCTTT.

V gene TRBV18 combines with J gene TRBJ2-3; D gene unclear. The CDR3 loop spans 15 amino acids. V shed 1 base and J shed 0 bases, with 8 bases lying between them. Per the germline V gene, CDR1 is KGHSH and CDR2 is LQKENI. CDR3: CASSPRERSTDTQYF. In DNA, the CDR3 is TGTGCCAGCTCACCACGAGAAAGGAGCACAGATACGCAGTATTTT. Based on the CDR3 plus reference TRBV18 and TRBJ2-3, the full variable domain is NAGVMQNPRHLVRRRGQEARLRCSPMKGHSHVYWYRQLPEEGLKFMVYLQKENIIDESGMPKERFSAEFPKEGPSILRIQQVVRGDSAAYFCASSPRERSTDTQYFGPGTRLTVL.

The chain couples TRBV11-1 to TRBJ2-3, with TRBD1 matching over 8 bases. V gave up 4 bases and J gave up 0 bases; unmatched junction bases: 3. The CDR3 runs 15 residues. Germline lookup yields CDR1 SGHAT and CDR2 FQDESV (reference sequence). CDR3 region: CASSWNRGSTDTQYF. CDR3 sequence (DNA): TGTGCCAGCAGCTGGAACAGGGGGAGCACAGATACGCAGTATTTT.

The V and J genes are TRBV11-2 and TRBJ2-3; 9 nucleotides match TRBD1. Germline CDR1 reads SGHAT; CDR2 reads FQNNGV. The CDR3 has 14 amino acids. Trimming at V came to 1 base and at J to 6 bases, leaving 2 bases not matched to a gene. The CDR3 is CASSLGTGADTQYF. In nucleotides, the CDR3 is TGTGCCAGCAGCTTAGGGACAGGGGCTGATACGCAGTATTTT.

The genes are TRBV27 and TRBJ2-7, with D maybe TRBD1 (6 bases). The CDR3 runs to 15 residues. Trimming took 2 bases from V and 6 from J, leaving 17 bases between them. In germline, CDR1 is MNHEY, CDR2 SMNVEV (reference sequence). The CDR3 region is CASSLTAYRASEQYF. As DNA, the CDR3 is TGTGCCAGCAGTTTAACCGCCTACAGGGCTAGCGAGCAGTACTTC.

The gene calls are TRBV18 and TRBJ2-3; 10 bases fit TRBD2. In germline, CDR1 is KGHSH, CDR2 LQKENI. The CDR3 totals 18 residues. V gave up 6 bases and J gave up 2 bases; unmatched junction bases: 14. The CDR3 DNA sequence: TGTGCCAGCTCCGCTCAGGAGACACTAGCGGGATTCACAGATACGCAGTATTTT. Encoded protein: CASSAQETLAGFTDTQYF.

The gene calls are TRBV21-1 and TRBJ2-7; the D call of TRBD1 is as the table states it, not checked on the DNA. TRBV21-1 is classified as a pseudogene. The CDR3 consists of 14 residues. CDR3 in DNA: TGTGCCAGCAGCACTTCCAGGGATCCTAACGAGCAGTACTTC. It translates to CASSTSRDPNEQYF.

The rearrangement uses TRBV30 and TRBJ1-3; possibly TRBD1 for D (5 bases). Germline V lookup: CDR1 GTSNPN, CDR2 SVGIG (reference sequence). The V and J ends lost 0 bases and 7 bases respectively, with 10 bases between them. The CDR3 has 13 residues. The CDR3 nucleotides are TGTGCCTGGAGTGTAAAAGGGGCCAACACCATATATTTT. It is translated as CAWSVKGANTIYF.

This clone was observed a handful of times. The rearrangement uses TRBV7-9 and TRBJ2-7, with D possibly called TRBD1 or TRBD2 (6 bases each). The CDR3 runs 14 residues. In germline, CDR1 is SEHNR, CDR2 FQNEAQ (reference sequence). The ends were cut back, 3 bases at V and 2 bases at J, with 11 bases in the middle. CDR3 coding DNA: TGTGCCAGCAGCTTCGGCGGGGACACCTACGAGCAGTACTTC. It is translated as CASSFGGDTYEQYF.